Below, 23 T cell receptor beta chains from the same sample are listed, as sequenced in a study of OX40 agonist ivuxolimab in advanced cancers. This table comes from immunoSEQ multiplex PCR, and its TCRdb copy is limited to in-frame clones, with some not included. The sample has about 59,000 clones, 85% to 90% seen once. Here the sequenced sample was CD4+ or CD8+ T cells sorted from blood, taken in a trial of the OX40 agonist ivuxolimab. The source is an adult with an advanced solid tumor such as melanoma, head and neck, liver or kidney cancer.

The chain joins TRBV10-3 to TRBJ1-5; D perhaps matches TRBD1 (5 bases). Germline CDR1 is ENHRY and CDR2 is SYGVKD. CDR3 length: 12 amino acids. Trimming pared 6 bases from V and 3 bases from J, leaving 6 bases between. CDR3 in DNA: TGTGCCATCAGGGACACCAATCAGCCCCAGCATTTT. Encoded protein: CAIRDTNQPQHF.

The chain is built from TRBV7-2 and TRBJ2-3; D may be TRBD2 (6 bases). Looked up from germline, CDR1 is SGHTA and CDR2 is FQGNSA. V lost 7 bases, J lost 2 bases, and 16 bases lay in between. The CDR3 has 15 residues. CDR3 residues: CASTLPAGTTDTQYF. As DNA, the CDR3 is TGTGCCAGCACCCTCCCGGCGGGGACCACAGATACGCAGTATTTT.

This chain connects TRBV6-1 to TRBJ1-2; a weak D match, TRBD1 (5 bases). This CDR3 is built from 14 residues. V was clipped by 6 bases and J by 3 bases, with 14 bases between them. Germline assignment: CDR1 MNHNS and CDR2 SASEGT. The CDR3 coding sequence is TGTGCCAGCAGCGGGGCAGGGTCTTACTATGGCTACACCTTC. Encoded protein: CASSGAGSYYGYTF.

The chain is built from TRBV7-3 and TRBJ2-7; no firm D call. CDR1 is SGHTA and CDR2 is FQGTGA in the germline V gene. This CDR3 is built from 15 residues. With 4 bases removed from V and 5 bases from J, the gap between germline ends came to 18 bases. CDR3 sequence reads: CASSSVGNLLDEQYF. Written as DNA, the CDR3 is TGTGCCAGCAGCTCCGTCGGTAATCTCCTGGACGAGCAGTACTTC.

CDR3 region: CAIRGAGTEETQYF. The DNA for the CDR3 is TGTGCCATCAGGGGGGCGGGGACCGAAGAGACCCAGTACTTC. The J gene is TRBJ2-5, the V gene TRBV10-3, with D possibly called TRBD1 or TRBD2 (6 bases each). This CDR3 is 14 amino acids long. V was shortened by 6 bases and J by 3 bases, with 14 bases between the two germline ends. Germline loops: CDR1 ENHRY, CDR2 SYGVKD.

This sequence joins TRBV11-2 and TRBJ1-1, with 8 bases that match TRBD1. CDR1 SGHAT and CDR2 FQNNGV come from the germline V gene. The CDR3 sequence is 17 residues long. V trimming: 0 bases; J trimming: 1 base; junction bases outside the gene matches: 7. The CDR3 DNA is TGTGCCAGCAGCTTAGATGGTTCAGGGGGCGGGAACACTGAAGCTTTCTTT. This translates into CASSLDGSGGGNTEAFF.

This clone has just a few counts. The chain has TRBV5-6 and TRBJ2-7, with D tentatively TRBD1 (6 bases). The CDR3 is 13 residues long. From germline, CDR1 is SGHDT and CDR2 YYEEEE. V lost 4 bases and J 2 bases, leaving 10 bases between the germline ends. CDR3: CASSNRQAYEQYF. CDR3 bases: TGTGCCAGCAGCAACCGACAGGCCTACGAGCAGTACTTC.

This rearrangement joins TRBV27 to TRBJ2-5; no reliable D call. V was shortened by 6 bases and J by 5 bases, with 13 bases between the two germline ends. This CDR3 contains 13 residues. The V gene's germline CDR1 is MNHEY and CDR2 SMNVEV (reference sequence). CDR3 sequence: CASSKGLVETQYF. CDR3 DNA sequence: TGTGCCAGCAGCAAAGGGCTAGTTGAGACCCAGTACTTC.

The chain carries TRBV29-1 and TRBJ2-1; D gene uncertain. The germline V gene encodes CDR1 SQVTM and CDR2 ANQGSEA. This CDR3 is 12 amino acids long. The ends were cut back, 6 bases at V and 7 bases at J, with 13 bases in the middle. The CDR3 is CSVTAAGNEQFF. The CDR3 DNA is TGCAGCGTCACAGCCGCCGGTAATGAGCAGTTCTTC.

The chain is built from TRBV4-1 and TRBJ1-2; 8 bases align to TRBD1. Trimming cost V 2 bases and J 3 bases; bases outside gene matches: 17. Germline assignment: CDR1 MGHRA and CDR2 YSYEKL. The CDR3 length is 19 residues. The CDR3 region is CASSQFLTGANIPDYGYTF. The CDR3 DNA follows: TGCGCCAGCAGCCAATTCCTGACAGGGGCGAACATTCCGGACTATGGCTACACCTTC.

The chain couples TRBV6-5 to TRBJ2-3; D uncertain. The germline CDR1 and CDR2 sequences are MNHEY and SVGAGI. There are 14 residues in the CDR3. V was cut by 6 bases and J by 1 base, with 11 bases left in between. The CDR3 here is CASRPLDGTDTQYF. CDR3 nucleotide sequence: TGTGCCAGCAGACCACTGGACGGCACAGATACGCAGTATTTT.

The rearrangement joins TRBV2 to TRBJ1-4; no clear D. Trimming stripped 5 bases from V and 0 bases from J, with 10 bases between. Germline-derived CDR1 and CDR2 are SNHLY and FYNNEI. The CDR3 totals 15 residues. Here the CDR3 DNA reads TGTGCCAGCAGTTATCAAGTTGCAACTAATGAAAAACTGTTTTTT. Translated, it gives CASSYQVATNEKLFF. Filled out from reference TRBV2 and TRBJ1-4, the complete variable domain reads EPEVTQTPSHQVTQMGQEVILRCVPISNHLYFYWYRQILGQKVEFLVSFYNNEISEKSEIFDDQFSVERPDGSNFTLKIRSTKLEDSAMYFCASSYQVATNEKLFFGSGTQLSVL.

This clone was seen just once. The CDR3 sequence is CASSQTYEQYF. CDR3 coding DNA: TGTGCCAGCAGCCAGACCTACGAGCAGTACTTC. The chain has TRBV5-5 and TRBJ2-7; D unclear. Between the trimmed V and J ends, which lost 4 bases and 2 bases, there was a span of 4 bases. This CDR3 comprises 11 residues. The V gene's germline CDR1 is SGHKS and CDR2 YYEKEE (reference sequence). The variable domain in full, completed from reference TRBV5-5 and TRBJ2-7, reads DAGVTQSPTHLIKTRGQQVTLRCSPISGHKSVSWYQQVLGQGPQFIFQYYEKEERGRGNFPDRFSARQFPNYSSELNVNALLLGDSALYLCASSQTYEQYFGPGTRLTVT.

The V and J genes are TRBV30 and TRBJ1-6; D uncertain. Trimming left V 5 bases short and J 3 bases short, with 5 bases between. The CDR3 is 12 amino acids. Germline V gives CDR1 GTSNPN, CDR2 SVGIG (reference sequence). The CDR3 loop is CAWGIYNSPLHF. In DNA, the CDR3 is TGTGCCTGGGGGATCTATAATTCACCCCTCCACTTT.

The J gene is TRBJ1-5, the V gene TRBV19, with D hard to call. V lost 1 base to trimming and J lost 9 bases, with 16 bases between them. The CDR3 spans 15 residues. CDR1 and CDR2 from the germline V gene are LNHDA and SQIVND (reference sequence). Here the CDR3 DNA reads TGTGCCAGTAGTATAGTGGGCACGGGCCAGTCGCCCCAGCATTTT. Translating it yields CASSIVGTGQSPQHF.

This clone was recorded only once. This chain connects TRBV28 to TRBJ2-6; D not certain. Germline CDR1 MDHEN, CDR2 SYDVKM. Trimming removed 6 bases from V and 0 bases from J, with 12 bases in between. The CDR3 covers 16 residues. The CDR3 loop reads CASSYLSSSGANVLTF. The CDR3, as DNA: TGTGCCAGCAGCTATTTAAGTAGCTCTGGGGCCAACGTCCTGACTTTC.

The chain employs TRBV4-1 and TRBJ2-5, with D uncertain. TRBJ2-7 explains the end of the DNA better; the J call may be wrong. There are 14 residues in the CDR3. Germline assignment: CDR1 MGHRA and CDR2 YSYEKL. The CDR3 spells CASSLGGETYEQYF. CDR3 coding DNA: TGCGCCAGCAGCCTTGGTGGAGAGACCTACGAGCAGTACTTC.

V and J are TRBV2 and TRBJ1-1; D is perhaps TRBD1 (6 bases). The CDR3 spans 12 residues. Germline V gene sequence: CDR1 SNHLY, CDR2 FYNNEI. Trimming left V 8 bases short and J 2 bases short, with 9 bases between. CDR3 DNA sequence: TGTGCCAGCGGGGGCTCCAACACTGAAGCTTTCTTT. This gives the protein CASGGSNTEAFF.

The chain recombines TRBV5-1 with TRBJ1-1; 11 positions agree with TRBD1. With V trimmed by 0 bases and J by 12 bases, 4 bases remained unmatched. Germline V gene data show CDR1 as SGHRS and CDR2 as YFSETQ. The CDR3 consists of 13 residues. The chain's CDR3 is CASSLADRGRTFF. CDR3 DNA sequence: TGCGCCAGCAGCTTGGCGGACAGGGGGCGGACTTTCTTT.

The J gene is TRBJ2-7, the V gene TRBV7-9; D gene ambiguous. Per germline, CDR1 SEHNR and CDR2 FQNEAQ (reference sequence). Trimming left V 1 base short and J 3 bases short, with 13 bases between. The CDR3 is made up of 15 amino acids. The chain's CDR3 is CASSLVSGGSYEQYF. The CDR3 DNA sequence: TGTGCCAGCAGCTTAGTATCAGGTGGCAGCTACGAGCAGTACTTC.

V is TRBV2 and J is TRBJ2-5, with 7 bases matching TRBD1. Germline V lookup: CDR1 SNHLY, CDR2 FYNNEI. The CDR3 consists of 14 residues. The trim removed 4 bases at V and 4 bases at J, leaving 6 bases unmatched. The CDR3 sequence is CASSGDRDGETQYF. The DNA for the CDR3 is TGTGCCAGCAGTGGAGACAGGGATGGAGAGACCCAGTACTTC.

This clone was detected only a few times. The chain employs TRBV6-5 and TRBJ1-1; possible D gene TRBD1, 6 bases. V was trimmed by 0 bases and J by 0 bases, leaving 8 bases between them. Germline V gene lookup returns CDR1 MNHEY and CDR2 SVGAGI. The CDR3 runs to 15 residues. This CDR3 reads CASSYSHRVNTEAFF. CDR3 coding DNA: TGTGCCAGCAGTTACTCGCACAGGGTGAACACTGAAGCTTTCTTT.

The chain carries TRBV7-6 and TRBJ2-6; no reliable D call. V gave up 6 bases and J gave up 2 bases, with 17 bases separating them. Germline CDR1 and CDR2: SGHVS and FNYEAQ. This CDR3 has 17 amino acids. CDR3 coding DNA: TGTGCCAGCAGTAATGGGCCCACTGGCCCTGGGGCCAACGTCCTGACTTTC. Translation gives CASSNGPTGPGANVLTF.